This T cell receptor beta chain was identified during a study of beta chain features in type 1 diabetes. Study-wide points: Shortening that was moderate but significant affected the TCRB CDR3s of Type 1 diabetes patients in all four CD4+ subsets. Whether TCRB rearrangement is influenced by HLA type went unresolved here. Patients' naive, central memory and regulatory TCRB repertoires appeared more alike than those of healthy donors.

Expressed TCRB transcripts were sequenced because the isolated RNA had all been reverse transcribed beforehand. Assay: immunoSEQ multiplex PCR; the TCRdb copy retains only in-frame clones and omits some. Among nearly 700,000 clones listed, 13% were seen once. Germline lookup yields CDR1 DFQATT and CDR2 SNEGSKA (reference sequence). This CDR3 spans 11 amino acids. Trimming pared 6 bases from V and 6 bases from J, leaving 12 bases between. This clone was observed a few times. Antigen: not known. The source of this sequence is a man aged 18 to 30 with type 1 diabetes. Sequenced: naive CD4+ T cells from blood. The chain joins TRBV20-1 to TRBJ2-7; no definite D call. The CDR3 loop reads CSAPRHGEQYF. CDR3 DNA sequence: TGCAGTGCCCCCCGCCATGGCGAGCAGTACTTC.